Reported below is one T cell receptor (beta chain). The record originates from a study of T cell changes during pregnancy in multiple sclerosis. The CDR3 sequence is 14 residues long. Germline values: CDR1 MDHEN, CDR2 SYDVKM. Trimming removed 1 base from V and 5 bases from J, with 12 bases in between. The method was immunoSEQ multiplex PCR; TCRdb's version includes in-frame clones alone and lacks a portion of them. The sample holds approximately 65,000 clones, over 95% seen once. Material: CD8+ T cells from peripheral blood mononuclear cells, obtained after pregnancy. The chain recombines TRBV28 with TRBJ2-7; maybe TRBD1 (8 bases). The TCR comes from a female donor with multiple sclerosis, enrolled in a pregnancy study. Written as DNA, the CDR3 is TGTGCCAGCAGTTTATACAGGGGGGGAAACGAGCAGTACTTC. This gives the protein CASSLYRGGNEQYF.